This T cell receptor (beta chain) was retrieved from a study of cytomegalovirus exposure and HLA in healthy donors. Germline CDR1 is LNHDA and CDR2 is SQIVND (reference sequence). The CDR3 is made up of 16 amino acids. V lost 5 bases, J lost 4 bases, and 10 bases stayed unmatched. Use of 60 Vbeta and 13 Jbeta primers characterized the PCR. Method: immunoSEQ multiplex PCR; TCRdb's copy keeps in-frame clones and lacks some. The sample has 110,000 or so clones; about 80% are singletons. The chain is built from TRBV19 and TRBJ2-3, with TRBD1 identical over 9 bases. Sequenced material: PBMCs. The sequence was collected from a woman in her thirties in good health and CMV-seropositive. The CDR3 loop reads CASSSPGQGSPDTQYF. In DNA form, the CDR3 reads TGTGCCAGTAGTTCACCGGGACAGGGCTCCCCAGATACGCAGTATTTT.